This T cell receptor (beta chain) derives from a study of T cell repertoires in cytomegalovirus infection. Study summary: Public signatures in TCR beta pointed to CMV infection and matching HLA type.

TCRdb reanalysed the reads using MiXCR and keeps one entry per CDR3 protein. Of 450,000 to 650,000 distinct CDR3 sequences in the sample, 26% were seen once. Study-wide points: CMV carriers having the relevant HLA were flagged by cumulative public TCR beta family frequency. HLA-C-restricted CMV-specific TCR beta clonotypes prevailed in the ex vivo response.

Comments on this clonotype: Antigen: not known.

Germline loops: CDR1 MDHEN, CDR2 SYDVKM. V was clipped by 5 bases and J by 2 bases, with 16 bases between them. The length of the CDR3 is 15 residues. Sequencing used PBMCs. The receptor was derived from a human donor in good health (CMV status not recorded). Some clones in this sample may be carry-over from other donors' samples. V gene TRBV28 combines with J gene TRBJ2-7; the D gene is possibly TRBD2 (5 bases). CDR3 nucleotides: TGTGCCAGCAGTCCTCACGGGGATGTCACCTACGAGCAGTACTTC. It translates to CASSPHGDVTYEQYF.